This T cell receptor (beta chain) stems from a study of T cell clonotyping in hematopoietic cell transplantation (dated by TCRdb to the early 2020s). General notes on the study: A total of 120 to 150 blood samples were gathered in the study from under 40 consecutive transplant recipients along with their related donors. Patient recruitment ran from late 2015 to early 2017, and follow-up continued until September 2020 or death. The research as a whole found: After transplant, TCR diversity in recipients dropped, and pathologically expanded clonotypes climbed progressively between day 30 and day 180. Broader posttransplant TCR repertoire diversity was predicted by donor and pretransplant recipient Inverse Simpson Index values. The sample size was limited and the cells went unsorted, which meant the CD4 and CD8 repertoire contributions could not be told apart. Only a small fraction of recipient repertoires overlapped donor repertoires, with over 97% appearing de novo at the given depth.

The immunoSEQ assay, a bias-controlled multiplex PCR using V- and J-specific primers, was used to amplify TCR beta CDR3 regions from genomic DNA. In a second PCR step, a proprietary barcode and Illumina adapter sequences were attached to the CDR3 amplicons. An Illumina MiSeq instrument was used to sequence the CDR3 libraries. As for how the authors treated the data: immunoSEQ Analyzer 3.0 was used for export and quality control, with R Bioconductor and Immunarch used for downstream analyses. Repertoire metrics were calculated using only productive rearrangements within the normalized downsampled data set. In the normalized cohort, clonotypes with more than 5 templates were defined as pathologically expanded. Repertoire diversity was measured with the Inverse Simpson Index. To capture all clonotypes, the CMV-specificity analyses were run on the non-normalized data set. The clones in this table, taken by TCRdb from immuneACCESS, are in-frame only. Not every clone is retained; where verified, under half of the shortfall comes from an unresolved V gene, and the cause of the rest is unknown. V, J and clone size derive from that table, while D and trimming were established from the DNA sequence. The sample table shows over 8,000 clones, and 81% are seen once. The leading ten clones occupy about 5% of the sample.

This clone showed up just once. Its antigen has not been determined. It has no much larger one-base neighbor in the sample; base qualities were not kept. Spanning cysteine to phenylalanine, the CDR3 consists of 15 amino acids. The DNA shown is the 45-base CDR3, in frame from base 1. The germline V gene sets CDR1 to MGHDK and CDR2 to SYGVNS. Trimming at the junction amounts to 1 base on V and 1 base on J, and the germline ends lie 10 bases apart. According to the study, the label for this sample's time point signals: 180 days after allo-HCT. Blood samples were obtained from recipients approximately 28 days before transplant and at days 30, 100 and 180 after transplant. Nuclei Lysis Solution was used to extract genomic DNA from fresh or cryopreserved unfractionated peripheral blood mononuclear cells.

The clonotype was recovered from a female patient aged 50-59 years who had an allogeneic stem cell transplant from an unrelated donor, so the T cells may come from the graft donor. Some clones in this sample may be carry-over from other donors' samples. In this chain, TRBV25-1 is recombined with TRBJ1-1; D gene: possibly TRBD1, on 6 matching bases. Sequenced material: peripheral blood mononuclear cells, taken 180 days after allogeneic stem cell transplant. CDR3 sequence: CASSESGGWNTEAFF. The nucleotides read TGTGCCAGCAGTGAATCCGGGGGCTGGAACACTGAAGCTTTCTTT.